Below are 29 T cell receptor beta chains sequenced from a single sample in a study of glioma-infiltrating T cells after dendritic cell vaccination. Clones were sequenced by immunoSEQ multiplex PCR, and TCRdb holds only the in-frame ones, with some missing. This sample has tens of thousands of clones; approximately 85% occur once, and the top ten carry 9% to 10%. Sequenced here: blood, sampled before dendritic cell vaccination. These receptors were obtained from a human donor with glioblastoma.

V and J are TRBV13 and TRBJ1-6, with D possibly matching TRBD1 (5 bases). Per the germline V gene, CDR1 is PRHDT and CDR2 is FYEKMQ (reference sequence). This CDR3 region has 16 residues. V lost 3 bases to trimming and J lost 2 bases, with 11 bases between them. In DNA, the CDR3 is TGTGCCAGCAGCTTCCGGGGCGGGACCTATAATTCACCCCTCCACTTT. This sequence encodes CASSFRGGTYNSPLHF.

The chain recombines TRBV4-2 with TRBJ1-5; D gene uncertain. The germline gives CDR1 LGHNA, CDR2 YNFKEQ. This CDR3 is 14 amino acids long. V was trimmed by 0 bases and J by 1 base, leaving 4 bases between them. CDR3 nucleotides: TGTGCCAGCAGCCAAGATATCAGCAATCAGCCCCAGCATTTT. This codes for CASSQDISNQPQHF.

This sequence joins TRBV30 and TRBJ2-5, with D possibly matching TRBD1 (6 bases). This CDR3 spans 13 amino acids. The germline V gene encodes CDR1 GTSNPN and CDR2 SVGIG (reference sequence). V was trimmed by 1 base and J by 5 bases, leaving 11 bases between them. The CDR3: CAWSEDSSETQYF. The CDR3 region has the DNA TGTGCCTGGAGTGAGGACAGCTCGGAGACCCAGTACTTC. Full variable domain (outside the CDR3, taken from reference TRBV30 and TRBJ2-5): SQTIHQWPATLVQPVGSPLSLECTVEGTSNPNLYWYRQAAGRGLQLLFYSVGIGQISSEVPQNLSASRPQDRQFILSSKKLLLSDSGFYLCAWSEDSSETQYFGPGTRLLVL.

This sequence joins TRBV11-2 and TRBJ1-2; TRBD1 aligns across 8 bases. This CDR3 is 14 amino acids long. Germline assignment: CDR1 SGHAT and CDR2 FQNNGV. With 1 base clipped from V and 7 bases from J, the junction kept 5 bases outside the gene matches. The CDR3 coding sequence is TGTGCCAGCAGCTTAGGGACTCAGGGGGCTGGCTACACCTTC. Translation gives CASSLGTQGAGYTF.

This clone occurred once. The rearrangement links TRBV5-1 to TRBJ2-3, with D possibly matching TRBD1 (6 bases). Germline loops: CDR1 SGHRS, CDR2 YFSETQ. CDR3 length: 21 residues. V lost 2 bases and J 2 bases, leaving 30 bases between the germline ends. CDR3 protein: CASSLRPQGFVEAPFTDTQYF. As DNA, the CDR3 is TGCGCCAGCAGCTTAAGACCACAGGGTTTCGTCGAGGCACCATTCACAGATACGCAGTATTTT.

The gene calls are TRBV19 and TRBJ2-7; D unresolved. The CDR3 covers 14 residues. Germline V gives CDR1 LNHDA, CDR2 SQIVND (reference sequence). V lost 5 bases, J lost 6 bases, and 17 bases lay in between. CDR3 amino acids: CASSPNLSRSEQYF. The CDR3 DNA follows: TGTGCCAGTAGTCCAAATCTCTCCCGGAGCGAGCAGTACTTC.

The chain combines TRBV27 with TRBJ1-4; the match to TRBD1 covers 12 bases. CDR3 length equals 16 residues. Germline CDR1 MNHEY, CDR2 SMNVEV (reference sequence). V dropped 6 bases and J dropped 7; count of bases not matched to a gene: 9. CDR3 DNA sequence: TGTGCCAGCAGAAGCCGGGACAGGGGGCGGAGTGAAAAACTGTTTTTT. It yields the protein CASRSRDRGRSEKLFF.

A single count supports this clone. The chain joins TRBV27 to TRBJ1-1; D is ambiguous. Germline-derived CDR1 and CDR2 are MNHEY and SMNVEV (reference sequence). The V end lost 3 bases, the J end lost 0 bases, and 5 bases lay between the germline ends. The CDR3 loop spans 13 amino acids. The CDR3 reads CASSFYLNTEAFF. The CDR3, as DNA: TGTGCCAGCAGTTTTTATTTGAACACTGAAGCTTTCTTT.

This rearrangement joins TRBV4-2 to TRBJ2-7; TRBD1 agrees at 9 bases. CDR1 is LGHNA and CDR2 is YNFKEQ in the germline V gene. This CDR3 is built from 14 residues. With V trimmed by 4 bases and J by 0 bases, 1 base remained unmatched. CDR3 sequence (DNA): TGTGCCAGCAGCCGGGACAGGGACTCCTACGAGCAGTACTTC. It specifies CASSRDRDSYEQYF.

V is TRBV7-2 and J is TRBJ2-3; tentative D call: TRBD1 (5 bases). V lost 1 base and J 0 bases, leaving 8 bases between the germline ends. This CDR3 region has 15 residues. In germline, CDR1 is SGHTA, CDR2 FQGNSA. The CDR3 sequence is CASSLVGASTDTQYF. CDR3 coding DNA: TGTGCCAGCAGCTTAGTAGGGGCAAGCACAGATACGCAGTATTTT.

The sample holds a few counts of this clone. The J gene is TRBJ1-5, the V gene TRBV6-6, with D unclear. This CDR3 region has 14 residues. In germline, CDR1 is MNHNY, CDR2 SVGAGI (reference sequence). V was shortened by 2 bases and J by 1 base, with 6 bases between the two germline ends. The CDR3 DNA sequence: TGTGCCAGCAGTTACCCTAGCAGCAATCAGCCCCAGCATTTT. It specifies CASSYPSSNQPQHF.

The chain links TRBV10-2 to TRBJ2-3; D possibly corresponds to TRBD1 (5 bases). V lost 8 bases, J lost 0 bases, and 18 bases lay in between. The germline CDR1 and CDR2 sequences are WSHSY and SAAADI. The CDR3 contains 16 residues. The CDR3 protein is CASESVARGSTDTQYF. CDR3 DNA sequence: TGCGCCAGCGAGAGTGTGGCTAGGGGTAGCACAGATACGCAGTATTTT.

This chain joins TRBV6-5 and TRBJ2-2; 9 bases are a match to TRBD1. Germline V gene data show CDR1 as MNHEY and CDR2 as SVGAGI. This CDR3 comprises 15 residues. J lost 3 bases, V lost 6 bases, and 5 bases had no gene match. The CDR3 sequence: CASSQGQGHTGELFF. In nucleotides, the CDR3 is TGTGCCAGCAGCCAGGGACAGGGTCACACCGGGGAGCTGTTTTTT.

The chain combines TRBV29-1 with TRBJ2-7, with TRBD1 matching 7 bases. The CDR3 is 11 amino acids. Germline trimming cut 5 bases from V and 6 bases from J; bases unmatched to any gene: 4. Germline loops: CDR1 SQVTM, CDR2 ANQGSEA. The CDR3 reads CSVTDRFEQYF. The CDR3 DNA reads as TGCAGCGTTACGGACAGGTTCGAGCAGTACTTC.

This chain uses TRBV29-1 with TRBJ1-2; TRBD1 aligns across 12 bases. The CDR3 contains 14 residues. V dropped 4 bases and J dropped 4; count of bases not matched to a gene: 4. Germline V gene data show CDR1 as SQVTM and CDR2 as ANQGSEA. CDR3 sequence (DNA): TGCAGCGTTGGGGACAGGGGGCGCATCTATGGCTACACCTTC. It specifies CSVGDRGRIYGYTF.

V gene TRBV10-2 combines with J gene TRBJ2-2, with D perhaps matching TRBD2 (5 bases). Germline values: CDR1 WSHSY, CDR2 SAAADI. V was trimmed by 6 bases and J by 4 bases, leaving 9 bases between them. CDR3 length: 13 residues. The CDR3 coding sequence is TGCGCCAGCAGGGAAGCGGCCACCGGGGAGCTGTTTTTT. Residues: CASREAATGELFF.

The chain uses TRBV6-1 and TRBJ1-5; D might be TRBD1 (5 bases). Germline V gene sequence: CDR1 MNHNS, CDR2 SASEGT. V was shortened by 6 bases and J by 7 bases, with 16 bases between the two germline ends. There are 14 residues in the CDR3. The CDR3 DNA reads as TGTGCCAGCAGACTGGGACTGAGGGAACAGCCCCAGCATTTT. Residues: CASRLGLREQPQHF.

This clone turned up a few times. V gene TRBV29-1 combines with J gene TRBJ2-1; 8 positions agree with TRBD1. Germline assignment: CDR1 SQVTM and CDR2 ANQGSEA. The J segment lost 8 bases and the V segment lost 7 bases, leaving 10 bases of the junction unmatched. There are 13 residues in the CDR3. The chain's CDR3 is CSALGQGGYEQFF. The CDR3 region has the DNA TGCAGCGCCCTAGGACAGGGTGGCTATGAGCAGTTCTTC.

The V call is TRBV5-6, the J call TRBJ1-2; TRBD1 aligns across 11 bases. The CDR3 spans 14 residues. Per germline, CDR1 SGHDT and CDR2 YYEEEE. Trimming took 4 bases from V and 6 from J; bases not matched to a gene: 5. The CDR3 loop is CASSPDRGRDGYTF. The CDR3 bases are TGTGCCAGCAGCCCGGACAGGGGGCGTGATGGCTACACCTTC.

Here the CDR3 reads CASSLTQYEQYF. The CDR3 nucleotides are TGTGCCAGCTCACTTACACAATACGAGCAGTACTTC. The chain employs TRBV18 and TRBJ2-7, with D unclear. Trimming cost V 4 bases and J 4 bases, with 8 bases left between them. Per the germline V gene, CDR1 is KGHSH and CDR2 is LQKENI. The CDR3 is 12 residues long.

This clone was counted between two and nine times. The chain is built from TRBV18 and TRBJ1-3; no clear D gene. The germline V and J ends were trimmed by 4 bases and 4 bases, with 8 bases remaining between them. Germline assignment: CDR1 KGHSH and CDR2 LQKENI. The CDR3 runs to 13 residues. CDR3 nucleotide sequence: TGTGCCAGCTCACTAGAGGGCGGAAACACCATATATTTT. Translating it yields CASSLEGGNTIYF.

The J gene is TRBJ1-1, the V gene TRBV6-1, with 12 bases aligning to TRBD1. The J segment lost 7 bases and the V segment lost 3 bases, leaving 3 bases of the junction unmatched. Germline CDR1 and CDR2: MNHNS and SASEGT. The CDR3 runs to 14 residues. CDR3 region: CASSDRDRGLEAFF. The CDR3 DNA reads TGTGCCAGCAGTGACCGGGACAGGGGGCTTGAAGCTTTCTTT.

V is TRBV6-5 and J is TRBJ2-7, with 7 bases fitting TRBD2. Germline V gene data show CDR1 as MNHEY and CDR2 as SVGAGI. Trimming at V came to 10 bases and at J to 5 bases, leaving 8 bases not matched to a gene. The CDR3 covers 12 residues. In DNA, the CDR3 is TGTGCCACCTCAAGGGGAGGGAACGAGCAGTACTTC. Translated, it gives CATSRGGNEQYF.

The chain uses TRBV5-1 and TRBJ2-5; D remains ambiguous. The CDR3 is 12 amino acids. Germline lookup yields CDR1 SGHRS and CDR2 YFSETQ. Trimming stripped 0 bases from V and 5 bases from J, with 5 bases between. The CDR3 here is CASSLAGETQYF. In nucleotides, the CDR3 is TGCGCCAGCAGCTTGGCCGGGGAGACCCAGTACTTC.

The V and J genes are TRBV2 and TRBJ1-2, with unresolved D. The CDR3 consists of 13 residues. The V gene lost 1 base and the J gene lost 3 bases, with 6 bases spanning the gap. Germline loops: CDR1 SNHLY, CDR2 FYNNEI. This CDR3 reads CASSEVQHYGYTF. CDR3 coding DNA: TGTGCCAGCAGTGAAGTACAGCACTATGGCTACACCTTC. Full variable domain (outside the CDR3, taken from reference TRBV2 and TRBJ1-2): EPEVTQTPSHQVTQMGQEVILRCVPISNHLYFYWYRQILGQKVEFLVSFYNNEISEKSEIFDDQFSVERPDGSNFTLKIRSTKLEDSAMYFCASSEVQHYGYTFGSGTRLTVV.

This chain joins TRBV5-4 and TRBJ2-7; the match to TRBD1 covers 8 bases. The J segment lost 6 bases and the V segment lost 5 bases, leaving 13 bases of the junction unmatched. This CDR3 is 15 amino acids long. Germline loops: CDR1 SGHNT, CDR2 YYREEE (reference sequence). The CDR3 region is CASSSQGVRQGEQYF. In nucleotides, the CDR3 is TGTGCCAGCAGTTCACAGGGGGTTCGACAAGGCGAGCAGTACTTC.

This clone was seen a single time. The chain joins TRBV30 to TRBJ1-2; 10 bases agree with TRBD1. Unmatched junction bases numbered 14, after V lost 4 bases and J lost 6 bases. The V gene's germline CDR1 is GTSNPN and CDR2 SVGIG (reference sequence). This CDR3 comprises 16 residues. CDR3 region: CAWNNVKRTGGNGYTF. The CDR3 nucleotides read TGTGCCTGGAATAACGTTAAAAGGACAGGGGGTAATGGCTACACCTTC.

V is TRBV10-3 and J is TRBJ2-2, with D hard to call. CDR1 is ENHRY, CDR2 SYGVKD, per germline. Trimming removed 4 bases at V and 4 bases at J, with 4 bases between. This CDR3 is 12 amino acids long. In nucleotides, the CDR3 is TGTGCCATCAGTGGAGCCACCGGGGAGCTGTTTTTT. This translates into CAISGATGELFF.

The chain employs TRBV5-1 and TRBJ2-3, with D uncertain. CDR3 length: 15 amino acids. Deletions cut 4 bases from V and 4 bases from J, with 16 bases between. Looked up from germline, CDR1 is SGHRS and CDR2 is YFSETQ. This CDR3 is CASSLLLSLADTQYF. The DNA for the CDR3 is TGCGCCAGCAGCCTATTACTAAGTTTGGCAGATACGCAGTATTTT.